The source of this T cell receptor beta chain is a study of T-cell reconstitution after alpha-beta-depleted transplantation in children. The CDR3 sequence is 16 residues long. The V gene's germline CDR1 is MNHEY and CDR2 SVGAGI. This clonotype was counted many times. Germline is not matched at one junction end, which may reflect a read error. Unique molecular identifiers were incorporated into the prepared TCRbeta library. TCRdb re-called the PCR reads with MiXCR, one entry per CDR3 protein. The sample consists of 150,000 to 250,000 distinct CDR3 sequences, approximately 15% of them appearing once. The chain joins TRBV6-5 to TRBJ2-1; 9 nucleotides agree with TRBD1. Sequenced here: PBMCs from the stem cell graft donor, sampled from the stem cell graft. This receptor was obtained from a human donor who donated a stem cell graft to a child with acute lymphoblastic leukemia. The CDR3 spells CASSDSDRGYHNEQFF. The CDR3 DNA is TGTGCCAGCAGTGACTCGGACAGGGGTTATCACAATGAGCAGTTCTTC.